This TCR beta chain was recovered during a study of blood T cell repertoires in COVID-19. Study as a whole: From T cells, B-cell-depleted T cells, or PBMCs came the material, which was cDNA or gDNA.

The CDR3 runs 16 residues. Looked up from germline, CDR1 is MGHRA and CDR2 is YSYEKL. V lost 5 bases and J lost 2; bases outside the gene matches: 7. Original methodology: By means of reference gene primer amplification, nucleated cell counts were estimated. Some clones are missing from TCRdb's copy, which holds only in-frame ones; the method was immunoSEQ multiplex PCR. That table is the source of V, J and clone size, and D and trimming were worked out from the DNA. The sample carries some 210,000 clones, approximately 84% recorded once. The clonotype was recovered from a woman between 50 and 59 years old with active or convalescent COVID-19. Sequencing input: peripheral blood. The chain couples TRBV4-1 to TRBJ2-1; 9 bases line up with TRBD2. The CDR3 sequence: CASSSLAGAPYNEQFF. The CDR3 region has the DNA TGCGCCAGCAGCTCCTTAGCGGGAGCACCCTACAATGAGCAGTTCTTC.